What follows are 25 T cell receptor beta chains derived from one specimen sequenced in a study of blood T cell repertoires in COVID-19 (dated by TCRdb to between 2020 and 2021). To prepare the library, the immunoSEQ multiplex PCR assay was applied. TCRdb holds this immuneACCESS table with in-frame rearrangements only. Some clones are missing; in checked studies, unresolved V genes explain under half, and the rest has no known cause. The sample table shows hundreds of thousands of clones, and 80% to 90% are seen once. Roughly 2% of the sample is in the top ten clones. The sample comprised PBMCs or T cells enriched from blood (not recorded which). These receptors all stem from a man younger than 40 who had recovered from COVID-19.

This sequence joins TRBV4-3 and TRBJ1-4; 9 nucleotides line up with TRBD1. The junction had 2 bases not matched to a gene; V was cut back by 10 bases and J by 5 bases. From germline, CDR1 is LGHNA and CDR2 YSLEER. The CDR3 covers 12 residues. The CDR3 sequence is CATGTGNEKLFF. CDR3 DNA sequence: TGCGCCACTGGGACAGGGAATGAAAAACTGTTTTTT.

This clone has more than one count but fewer than ten. This sequence joins TRBV27 and TRBJ1-1; no clear D. V was cut by 4 bases and J by 1 base, with 7 bases left in between. Germline CDR1 MNHEY, CDR2 SMNVEV (reference sequence). CDR3 length: 13 residues. The CDR3 nucleotides read TGTGCCAGCAGTTGGAGGGCGAACACTGAAGCTTTCTTT. Translating it yields CASSWRANTEAFF.

The chain links TRBV5-1 to TRBJ1-1, with D perhaps TRBD1 (5 bases). Trimming left V 0 bases short and J 5 bases short, with 11 bases between. This CDR3 is 14 amino acids long. CDR1 and CDR2 (germline): SGHRS, YFSETQ. The CDR3 region has the DNA TGCGCCAGCAGCTTGGACAGGCGGTGGACTGAAGCTTTCTTT. As protein: CASSLDRRWTEAFF.

This rearrangement joins TRBV6-5 to TRBJ2-7; TRBD1 aligns across 9 bases. The V gene end was trimmed by 6 bases and the J gene end by 0 bases; junction bases not matched to a gene: 6. Germline assignment: CDR1 MNHEY and CDR2 SVGAGI. The CDR3 sequence is 15 residues long. CDR3 residues: CASSAGQGSSYEQYF. The DNA for the CDR3 is TGTGCCAGCAGCGCCGGACAGGGGAGCTCCTACGAGCAGTACTTC.

This chain joins TRBV10-3 and TRBJ1-2; no clear D. Per the germline V gene, CDR1 is ENHRY and CDR2 is SYGVKD. Trimming shortened V by 6 bases and J by 2 bases, and 13 bases separated the two germline ends. This CDR3 has 14 amino acids. CDR3 sequence reads: CAISTNLQNYGYTF. The DNA of the CDR3 is TGTGCCATCAGCACAAACCTACAGAACTATGGCTACACCTTC.

Concerning this clone itself: Given a much more abundant clone one base away, this may be a read error. The chain has TRBV25-1 and TRBJ2-1; 8 nucleotides match TRBD2. The CDR3 has 14 residues. Germline V gene lookup returns CDR1 MGHDK and CDR2 SYGVNS. V shed 5 bases and J 3 bases; nucleotides not matched to a gene: 3. The CDR3 DNA follows: TGTGCCAGCAGTTTAGCGGGGAACTACAATGAGCAGTTCTTC. It specifies CASSLAGNYNEQFF. Variable domain in full (rest from reference TRBV25-1 and TRBJ2-1): EADIYQTPRYLVIGTGKKITLECSQTMGHDKMYWYQQDPGMELHLIHYSYGVNSTEKGDLSSESTVSRIRTEHFPLTLESARPSHTSQYLCASSLAGNYNEQFFGPGTRLTVL.

This chain uses TRBV9 with TRBJ1-4, with D perhaps TRBD1 (5 bases). The germline gives CDR1 SGDLS, CDR2 YYNGEE. Trimming took off 8 bases at V and 2 bases at J, with 13 bases between the two ends. The length of the CDR3 is 14 residues. CDR3 sequence (DNA): TGTGCCAGTGCCAAGGGGAGGACTAATGAAAAACTGTTTTTT. Translation gives CASAKGRTNEKLFF.

This chain joins TRBV24-1 and TRBJ2-3, with 11 bases aligning to TRBD2. Germline V lookup: CDR1 KGHDR, CDR2 SFDVKD. The CDR3 totals 17 residues. J lost 7 bases, V lost 1 base, and 9 bases had no gene match. CDR3 sequence (DNA): TGTGCCACCAGTGATTTCAAGGTAGCGGGGGGGCCAAATACGCAGTATTTT. This sequence encodes CATSDFKVAGGPNTQYF.

The V call is TRBV18, the J call TRBJ1-4, with 8 positions matching TRBD1. This CDR3 has 14 residues. Losses at the gene ends were 7 bases for V and 8 bases for J; bases not matched to a gene: 9. Germline values: CDR1 KGHSH, CDR2 LQKENI. The CDR3 here is CASLLDRASEKLFF. The CDR3 region has the DNA TGTGCCAGCTTACTGGACAGGGCTTCAGAAAAACTGTTTTTT.

The V gene is TRBV5-4, the J gene TRBJ1-2; 7 bases fit TRBD1. CDR3 size: 15 residues. Germline assignment: CDR1 SGHNT and CDR2 YYREEE (reference sequence). With V trimmed by 4 bases and J by 4 bases, 10 bases remained unmatched. CDR3: CASSKKGGMTYGYTF. Written as DNA, the CDR3 is TGTGCCAGCAGCAAAAAAGGGGGCATGACCTATGGCTACACCTTC. The variable domain in full, with the rest retrieved from reference TRBV5-4 and TRBJ1-2, is ETGVTQSPTHLIKTRGQQVTLRCSSQSGHNTVSWYQQALGQGPQFIFQYYREEENGRGNFPPRFSGLQFPNYSSELNVNALELDDSALYLCASSKKGGMTYGYTFGSGTRLTVV.

Only one count was recorded for this clone. The rearrangement links TRBV7-2 to TRBJ2-2, with a weak D call TRBD1 (6 bases). Trimming stripped 5 bases from V and 3 bases from J, with 13 bases between. Germline V gene lookup returns CDR1 SGHTA and CDR2 FQGNSA. The CDR3 is 15 amino acids. This chain's CDR3 is CASSPLRTDTGELFF. The CDR3 coding sequence is TGTGCCAGCAGCCCTCTTAGGACAGACACCGGGGAGCTGTTTTTT.

The table lists this clone with a few counts. The V call is TRBV10-3, the J call TRBJ2-2; a possible D gene is TRBD1 (5 bases). The CDR3 runs to 12 residues. Trimming removed 7 bases at V and 5 bases at J, with 8 bases between. Germline lookup yields CDR1 ENHRY and CDR2 SYGVKD. The DNA for the CDR3 is TGTGCCATCAACCAGGGAACCGGGGAGCTGTTTTTT. Translating it yields CAINQGTGELFF.

The chain carries TRBV10-3 and TRBJ1-2; TRBD1 matches at 8 bases. CDR1 is ENHRY and CDR2 is SYGVKD in the germline V gene. V lost 10 bases, J lost 7 bases, and 14 bases stayed unmatched. The CDR3 length is 14 residues. The CDR3 sequence is CATSDFDRGPGYTF. The DNA of the CDR3 is TGTGCCACCTCAGATTTTGACAGGGGACCTGGCTACACCTTC.

This clone was seen once. The J gene is TRBJ2-2, the V gene TRBV10-3, with 9 positions matching TRBD2. The germline CDR1 and CDR2 sequences are ENHRY and SYGVKD. This CDR3 is 14 amino acids long. The V gene end was trimmed by 6 bases and the J gene end by 7 bases; junction bases not matched to a gene: 6. CDR3 residues: CAISRGGAGGELFF. The CDR3, as DNA: TGTGCCATCAGCCGCGGGGGGGCCGGCGGGGAGCTGTTTTTT.

The rearrangement links TRBV6-1 to TRBJ1-4, with no clear D. The ends were cut back, 5 bases at V and 0 bases at J, with 4 bases in the middle. CDR3 length: 13 amino acids. Germline-derived CDR1 and CDR2 are MNHNS and SASEGT. CDR3 sequence: CASSYATNEKLFF. In DNA form, the CDR3 reads TGTGCCAGCAGTTATGCAACTAATGAAAAACTGTTTTTT.

The chain has TRBV7-8 and TRBJ2-7; 8 bases line up with TRBD2. CDR3 length equals 16 residues. Trimming at V came to 2 bases and at J to 0 bases, leaving 6 bases not matched to a gene. Looked up from germline, CDR1 is SGHVS and CDR2 is FQNEAQ. In DNA, the CDR3 is TGTGCCAGCAGCTTACCTCGGGGGGGTCTCTCCTACGAGCAGTACTTC. Translated: CASSLPRGGLSYEQYF.

The chain is built from TRBV7-2 and TRBJ1-1; the D is unclear. The CDR3 runs 13 residues. Germline loops: CDR1 SGHTA, CDR2 FQGNSA. V was cut by 4 bases and J by 4 bases, with 10 bases left in between. The CDR3 protein is CASSSGVITEAFF. The CDR3 region has the DNA TGTGCCAGCAGCTCCGGGGTGATCACTGAAGCTTTCTTT.

The V call is TRBV9, the J call TRBJ2-3, with a weak D call TRBD1 (5 bases). The V gene's germline CDR1 is SGDLS and CDR2 YYNGEE. Trimming cost V 3 bases and J 0 bases, with 8 bases left between them. CDR3 length: 14 amino acids. Here the CDR3 reads CASSEDSSTDTQYF. The CDR3 DNA reads as TGTGCCAGCAGCGAAGACAGTAGCACAGATACGCAGTATTTT.

The CDR3 DNA reads TGTGCCAGCATACCAGGGGCGGGTGGCTACACCTTC. Translation: CASIPGAGGYTF. The V call is TRBV2, the J call TRBJ1-2; tentatively, D is TRBD1 (6 bases). The V gene's germline CDR1 is SNHLY and CDR2 FYNNEI. The CDR3 has 12 amino acids. V lost 7 bases, J lost 7 bases, and 13 bases lay in between.

This clone was recorded once. V gene TRBV12-5 combines with J gene TRBJ1-1, with TRBD1 as a possible D gene (5 bases). V was shortened by 3 bases and J by 4 bases, with 9 bases between the two germline ends. The germline CDR1 and CDR2 sequences are LGHNT and FRNRAP. The CDR3 has 13 amino acids. The CDR3 nucleotides read TGTGCTAGTGGTTTTACAGGTGGCACTGAAGCTTTCTTT. It yields the protein CASGFTGGTEAFF.

This chain links TRBV5-6 with TRBJ1-1; maybe TRBD1 (6 bases). The V end lost 0 bases, the J end lost 5 bases, and 14 bases lay between the germline ends. This CDR3 has 15 residues. Looked up from germline, CDR1 is SGHDT and CDR2 is YYEEEE. DNA of the CDR3: TGTGCCAGCAGCTTGGTCCCGGGGGGCCGAACTGAAGCTTTCTTT. It encodes CASSLVPGGRTEAFF.

The V call is TRBV5-1, the J call TRBJ1-2, with 9 bases matching TRBD1. The CDR3 runs to 16 residues. Germline CDR1 is SGHRS and CDR2 is YFSETQ. With 1 base clipped from V and 4 bases from J, the junction kept 8 bases outside the gene matches. The CDR3: CASSLYVGQGGYGYTF. For the CDR3, the DNA is TGCGCCAGCAGCTTGTATGTGGGACAGGGCGGCTATGGCTACACCTTC.

The chain carries TRBV6-2 or TRBV6-3 and TRBJ2-7; TRBD1 matches 8 bases. V shed 5 bases and J 0 bases; nucleotides not matched to a gene: 9. CDR3 length: 16 residues. The V gene's germline CDR1 is MNHEY and CDR2 SVGEGT. This CDR3 is CASSIRRGPGSYEQYF. The CDR3 nucleotides are TGTGCCAGCAGTATACGCAGGGGGCCGGGCTCCTACGAGCAGTACTTC.

V and J are TRBV6-1 and TRBJ1-3, with TRBD1 matching over 8 bases. This CDR3 comprises 15 residues. Germline-derived CDR1 and CDR2 are MNHNS and SASEGT. J lost 3 bases, V lost 1 base, and 2 bases had no gene match. The CDR3 reads CASSEGTGYGNTIYF. Here the CDR3 DNA reads TGTGCCAGCAGTGAAGGGACAGGGTATGGAAACACCATATATTTT.

This clone was counted between two and nine times. This chain uses TRBV7-8 with TRBJ1-1; D remains unclear. Trimming stripped 5 bases from V and 1 base from J, with 17 bases between. Per germline, CDR1 SGHVS and CDR2 FQNEAQ. CDR3 length: 16 amino acids. The CDR3 protein is CASSPDIGGRNTEAFF. The CDR3 DNA is TGTGCCAGCAGCCCCGACATCGGTGGGAGGAACACTGAAGCTTTCTTT. The complete variable domain, with remaining parts taken from reference TRBV7-8 and TRBJ1-1, reads GAGVSQSPRYKVAKRGQDVALRCDPISGHVSLFWYQQALGQGPEFLTYFQNEAQLDKSGLPSDRFFAERPEGSVSTLKIQRTQQEDSAVYLCASSPDIGGRNTEAFFGQGTRLTVV.